Sequencing of this T cell receptor (beta chain) was carried out in a study of CD8+ T cells in alopecia areata. On the study more broadly: Patients received oral tofacitinib, 5 to 10 mg twice daily, for moderate-to-severe alopecia areata.

Treatment meaning: oral pan-JAK inhibitor, 5-10 mg twice daily. RNA extraction was followed by reverse transcription into cDNA, which acted as the sequencing template. The method was immunoSEQ multiplex PCR; TCRdb's version includes in-frame clones alone and lacks a portion of them. The sample lists over 150,000 clones; roughly 62% were seen once. The source material was CD8+ T cells sorted from blood, sampled at week 24, from a patient treated with tofacitinib. The clonotype was recovered from a human donor with alopecia areata.

CDR3 nucleotides: TGTGCCAGCAGCCCAGAGCGGGGGGGCCTATCCTACGAGCAGTACTTC. Its protein is CASSPERGGLSYEQYF. The V gene is TRBV4-2, the J gene TRBJ2-7; 10 nucleotides match TRBD2. Germline-derived CDR1 and CDR2 are LGHNA and YNFKEQ. Trimming cost V 4 bases and J 1 base; bases outside gene matches: 7. CDR3 size: 16 residues.